This T cell receptor beta chain came from a study of T cell responses to AZD1222 COVID-19 vaccine. Overall study findings and caveats: Most donors were white British and more were female, and clonal diversity was possibly underestimated.

In regard to this clone: Its specificity is not known.

Using immunoSEQ multiplex PCR, the repertoire was profiled, and TCRdb retains in-frame clones only, with some absent. Here the sample spans 190,000 or so clones, 93% being singletons. This CDR3 region has 12 residues. V was shortened by 7 bases and J by 4 bases, with 10 bases between the two germline ends. Germline CDR1 MNHEY, CDR2 SVGAGI. V is TRBV6-5 and J is TRBJ1-2; no clear D. This TCR was sampled from an adult who received the AZD1222 COVID-19 vaccine. Specimen: peripheral blood, collected 28 days after the second AZD1222 dose. CDR3 nucleotide sequence: TGTGCCAGCATGCCGGGAGCCTATGGCTACACCTTC. Translation gives CASMPGAYGYTF.